Detailed here is one T cell receptor (beta chain). Germline trimming cut 5 bases from V and 2 bases from J; bases unmatched to any gene: 7. The CDR3 sequence is 15 residues long. The germline gives CDR1 SGHTA, CDR2 FQGNSA. The table came from immunoSEQ multiplex PCR; TCRdb's copy has only in-frame clones and leaves some out. Here the sample spans hundreds of thousands of clones, roughly 85% being singletons. This record comes from a study of blood T cell repertoires in COVID-19. This TCR derives from a woman in her 40s who had been exposed to COVID-19. The sample was PBMCs or T cells enriched from blood (not recorded which). J is TRBJ1-2 and V is TRBV7-2; 8 bases are a match to TRBD1. CDR3 loop: CASSPGTGVNYGYTF. CDR3 in DNA: TGTGCCAGCAGCCCCGGGACAGGTGTAAACTATGGCTACACCTTC. Together with reference TRBV7-2 and TRBJ1-2, the CDR3 gives the full variable domain: GAGVSQSPSNKVTEKGKDVELRCDPISGHTALYWYRQSLGQGLEFLIYFQGNSAPDKSGLPSDRFSAERTGGSVSTLTIQRTQQEDSAVYLCASSPGTGVNYGYTFGSGTRLTVV.